This TCR beta chain was identified in a study of T cell responses to AZD1222 COVID-19 vaccine. Study as a whole: Pooled in the analysis were second doses at about 4 or about 12 weeks.

On this clone: Antigen unknown.

V dropped 2 bases and J dropped 7 bases, with 15 bases sitting between them. Germline CDR1 and CDR2: SGHNT and YYREEE (reference sequence). CDR3 length equals 14 residues. Assay: immunoSEQ multiplex PCR; the TCRdb copy retains only in-frame clones and omits some. The repertoire holds more than 110,000 clones, with about 93% as singletons. Broader study findings: The donor cohort was predominantly white British with a female majority, and clonal diversity may have been underestimated. Repertoire samples came only from after the peak T cell response.

V and J are TRBV5-4 and TRBJ1-1; D gene ambiguous. This specimen was peripheral blood, taken on day 0 of AZD1222 vaccination. This TCR came from an adult in good health. The CDR3 nucleotides read TGTGCCAGCAGCTTTGGACGATCAGGAGATGAAGCTTTCTTT. As protein: CASSFGRSGDEAFF.